This note documents a single TCR beta chain sequence. This entry is derived from a study of cytomegalovirus exposure and HLA in healthy donors. Clones were sequenced by immunoSEQ multiplex PCR, and TCRdb holds only the in-frame ones, with some missing. The sample carries 150,000 to 200,000 clones, approximately 86% recorded once. CDR3 length: 14 amino acids. Trimming shortened V by 4 bases and J by 12 bases, and 19 bases separated the two germline ends. CDR1 and CDR2 from the germline V gene are LNHNV and YYDKDF (reference sequence). V and J are TRBV15 and TRBJ2-1, with D possibly being TRBD2 (5 bases). The sample consisted of PBMCs. The sequence derives from a man aged 30 to 39 in good health and CMV-seropositive. CDR3 region: CATSKGDMAGGQFF. CDR3 nucleotide sequence: TGTGCCACCAGCAAGGGAGATATGGCAGGTGGGCAGTTCTTC.